Sequencing of this T cell receptor (beta chain) was carried out in a study of blood T cell repertoires in COVID-19. The participants were between roughly 18 and 100 years old and came from under 25 US areas. Germline CDR1 and CDR2: LNHDA and SQIVND (reference sequence). The CDR3 sequence is 15 residues long. V lost 4 bases to trimming and J lost 6 bases, with 18 bases between them. Original handling: Reference gene primer amplification gave estimated nucleated cell counts. Libraries were prepared by immunoSEQ multiplex PCR; TCRdb keeps only in-frame clonotypes and omits some of them. V and J calls plus clone size are reproduced from that table; the DNA served to infer D and trimming. The sample has 300,000 to 400,000 clones, about 87% seen once.

This receptor was identified in a man aged 30 to 45 who had recovered from COVID-19. The V gene is TRBV19, the J gene TRBJ1-2, with D possibly TRBD1 on 6 matching bases. The specimen was PBMCs or T cells enriched from blood (not recorded which). The CDR3 bases are TGTGCCAGTAGTACGCGAGGGGGGGGCGAGAATGGCTACACCTTC. As protein: CASSTRGGGENGYTF.